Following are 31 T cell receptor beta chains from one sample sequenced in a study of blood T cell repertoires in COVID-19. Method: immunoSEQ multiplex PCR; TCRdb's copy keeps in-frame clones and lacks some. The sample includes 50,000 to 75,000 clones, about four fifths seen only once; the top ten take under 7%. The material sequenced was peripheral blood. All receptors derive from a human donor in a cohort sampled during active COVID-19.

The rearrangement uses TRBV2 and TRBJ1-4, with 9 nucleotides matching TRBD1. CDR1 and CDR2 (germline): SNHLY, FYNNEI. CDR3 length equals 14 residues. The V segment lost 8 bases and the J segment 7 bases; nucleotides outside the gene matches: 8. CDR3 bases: TGTGCCAGCGGATCGACAGGGGGAGGTGAAAAACTGTTTTTT. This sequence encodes CASGSTGGGEKLFF.

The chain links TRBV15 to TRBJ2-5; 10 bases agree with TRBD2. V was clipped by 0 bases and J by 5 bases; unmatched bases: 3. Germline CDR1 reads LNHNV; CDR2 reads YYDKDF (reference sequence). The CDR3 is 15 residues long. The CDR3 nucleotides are TGTGCCACCAGCAGAGATAATAGCGGGAGGGAGACCCAGTACTTC. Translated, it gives CATSRDNSGRETQYF.

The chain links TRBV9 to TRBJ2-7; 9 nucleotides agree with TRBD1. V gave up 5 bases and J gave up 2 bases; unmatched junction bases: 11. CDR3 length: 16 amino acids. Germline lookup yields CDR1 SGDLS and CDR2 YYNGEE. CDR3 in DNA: TGTGCCAGCAGAATACCCGGGGACAGGGTCACCTACGAGCAGTACTTC. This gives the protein CASRIPGDRVTYEQYF.

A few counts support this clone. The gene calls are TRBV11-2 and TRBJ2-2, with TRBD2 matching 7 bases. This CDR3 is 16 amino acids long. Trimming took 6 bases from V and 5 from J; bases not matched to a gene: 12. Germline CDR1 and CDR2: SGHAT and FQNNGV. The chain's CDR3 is CASRYIRGVRTGELFF. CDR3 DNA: TGTGCCAGCAGATACATCCGGGGGGTTCGGACCGGGGAGCTGTTTTTT. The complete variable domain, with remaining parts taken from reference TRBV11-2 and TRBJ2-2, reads EAGVAQSPRYKIIEKRQSVAFWCNPISGHATLYWYQQILGQGPKLLIQFQNNGVVDDSQLPKDRFSAERLKGVDSTLKIQPAKLEDSAVYLCASRYIRGVRTGELFFGEGSRLTVL.

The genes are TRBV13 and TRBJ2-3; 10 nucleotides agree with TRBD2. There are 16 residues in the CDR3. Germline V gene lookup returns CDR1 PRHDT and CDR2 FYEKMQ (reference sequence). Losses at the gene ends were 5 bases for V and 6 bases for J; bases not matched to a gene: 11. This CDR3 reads CASSPSGAGGRDTQYF. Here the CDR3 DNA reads TGTGCCAGCAGCCCATCGGGAGCGGGGGGGCGGGATACGCAGTATTTT.

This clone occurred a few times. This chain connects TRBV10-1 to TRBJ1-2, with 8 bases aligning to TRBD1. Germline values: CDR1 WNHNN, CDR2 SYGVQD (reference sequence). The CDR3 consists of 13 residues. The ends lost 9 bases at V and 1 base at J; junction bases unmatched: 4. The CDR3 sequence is CARNRGVNYGYTF. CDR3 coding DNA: TGCGCCAGGAACAGGGGGGTTAACTATGGCTACACCTTC.

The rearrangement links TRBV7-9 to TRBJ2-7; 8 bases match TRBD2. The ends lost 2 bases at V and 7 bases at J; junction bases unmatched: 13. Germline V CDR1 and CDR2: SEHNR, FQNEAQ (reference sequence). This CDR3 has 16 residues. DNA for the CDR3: TGTGCCAGCAGCTTATGCGGGGGGCGGGGCGGGGGGGAGCAGTACTTC. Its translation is CASSLCGGRGGGEQYF.

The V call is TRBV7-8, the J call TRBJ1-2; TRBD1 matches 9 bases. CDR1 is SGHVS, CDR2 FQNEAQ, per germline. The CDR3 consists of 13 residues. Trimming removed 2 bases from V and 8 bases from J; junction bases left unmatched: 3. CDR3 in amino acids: CASSLYRGQGYTF. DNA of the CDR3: TGTGCCAGCAGCTTATACAGGGGGCAGGGCTACACCTTC.

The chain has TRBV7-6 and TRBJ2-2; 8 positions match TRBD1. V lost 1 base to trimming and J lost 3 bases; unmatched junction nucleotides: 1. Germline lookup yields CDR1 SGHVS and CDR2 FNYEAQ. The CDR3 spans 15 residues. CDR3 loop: CASSLGTGYTGELFF. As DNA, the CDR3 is TGTGCCAGCAGCTTAGGGACAGGGTACACCGGGGAGCTGTTTTTT.

CDR3 loop: CASSLQRGPQETQYF. The CDR3 bases are TGCGCCAGCAGCTTACAGCGGGGGCCCCAAGAGACCCAGTACTTC. V and J are TRBV5-1 and TRBJ2-5; 8 nucleotides agree with TRBD2. The CDR3 has 15 residues. The V segment lost 2 bases and the J segment 1 base; nucleotides outside the gene matches: 4. Germline CDR1 reads SGHRS; CDR2 reads YFSETQ.

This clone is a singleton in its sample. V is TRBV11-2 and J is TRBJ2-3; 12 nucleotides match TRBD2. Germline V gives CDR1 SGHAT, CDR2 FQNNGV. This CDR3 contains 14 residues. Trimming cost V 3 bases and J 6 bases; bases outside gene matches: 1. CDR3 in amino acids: CASSFLAGGDTQYF. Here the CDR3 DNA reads TGTGCCAGCAGCTTTCTAGCGGGGGGGGATACGCAGTATTTT.

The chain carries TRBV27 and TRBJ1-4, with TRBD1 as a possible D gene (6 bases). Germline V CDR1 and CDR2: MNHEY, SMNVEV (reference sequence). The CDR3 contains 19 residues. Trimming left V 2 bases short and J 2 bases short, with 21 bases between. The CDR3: CASSLRGTPSRSTNEKLFF. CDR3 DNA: TGTGCCAGCAGTTTAAGGGGGACGCCCTCCCGTTCCACTAATGAAAAACTGTTTTTT.

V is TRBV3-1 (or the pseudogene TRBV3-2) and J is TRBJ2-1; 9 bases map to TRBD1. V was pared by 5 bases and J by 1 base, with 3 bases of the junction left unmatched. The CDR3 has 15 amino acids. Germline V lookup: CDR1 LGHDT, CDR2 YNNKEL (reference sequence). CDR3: CASSSGTGSYNEQFF. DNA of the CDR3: TGTGCCAGCAGCTCCGGGACAGGGTCCTACAATGAGCAGTTCTTC.

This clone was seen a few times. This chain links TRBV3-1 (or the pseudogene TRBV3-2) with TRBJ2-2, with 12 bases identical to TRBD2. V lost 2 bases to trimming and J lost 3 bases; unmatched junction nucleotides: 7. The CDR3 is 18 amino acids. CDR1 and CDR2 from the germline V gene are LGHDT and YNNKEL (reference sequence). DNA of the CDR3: TGTGCCAGCAGCCAAAGCCCCGGACTAGCGGGGTACACCGGGGAGCTGTTTTTT. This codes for CASSQSPGLAGYTGELFF.

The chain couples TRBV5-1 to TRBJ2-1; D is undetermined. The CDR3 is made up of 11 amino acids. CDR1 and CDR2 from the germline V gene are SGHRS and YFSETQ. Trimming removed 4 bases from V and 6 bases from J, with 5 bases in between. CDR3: CASSKSNEQFF. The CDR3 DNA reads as TGCGCCAGCAGCAAGAGCAATGAGCAGTTCTTC.

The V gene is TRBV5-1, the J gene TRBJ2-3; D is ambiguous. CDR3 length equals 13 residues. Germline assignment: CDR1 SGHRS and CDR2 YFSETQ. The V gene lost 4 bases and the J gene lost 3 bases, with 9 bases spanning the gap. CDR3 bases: TGCGCCAGCAGCCCGATTCAGACAGATACGCAGTATTTT. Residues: CASSPIQTDTQYF. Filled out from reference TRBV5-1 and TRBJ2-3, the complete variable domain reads KAGVTQTPRYLIKTRGQQVTLSCSPISGHRSVSWYQQTPGQGLQFLFEYFSETQRNKGNFPGRFSGRQFSNSRSEMNVSTLELGDSALYLCASSPIQTDTQYFGPGTRLTVL.

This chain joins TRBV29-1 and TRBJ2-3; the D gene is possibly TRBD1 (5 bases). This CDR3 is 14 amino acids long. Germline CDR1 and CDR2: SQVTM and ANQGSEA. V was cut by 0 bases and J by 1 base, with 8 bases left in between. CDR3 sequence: CSVEDRAGTDTQYF. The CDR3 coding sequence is TGCAGCGTTGAAGACAGGGCAGGCACAGATACGCAGTATTTT.

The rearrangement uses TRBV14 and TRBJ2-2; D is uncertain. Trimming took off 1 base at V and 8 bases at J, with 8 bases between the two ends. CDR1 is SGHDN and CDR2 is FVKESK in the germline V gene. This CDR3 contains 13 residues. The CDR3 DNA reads TGTGCCAGCAGCCAAGCGCGTTTGGGGGAGCTGTTTTTT. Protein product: CASSQARLGELFF.

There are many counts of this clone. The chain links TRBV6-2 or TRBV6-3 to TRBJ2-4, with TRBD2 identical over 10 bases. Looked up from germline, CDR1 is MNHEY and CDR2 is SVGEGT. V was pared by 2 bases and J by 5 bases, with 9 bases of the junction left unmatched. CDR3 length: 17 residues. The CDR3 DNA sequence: TGTGCCAGCAGTTACCCCGGTGCTAGCGGGGGAGAAAACATTCAGTACTTC. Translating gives CASSYPGASGGENIQYF.

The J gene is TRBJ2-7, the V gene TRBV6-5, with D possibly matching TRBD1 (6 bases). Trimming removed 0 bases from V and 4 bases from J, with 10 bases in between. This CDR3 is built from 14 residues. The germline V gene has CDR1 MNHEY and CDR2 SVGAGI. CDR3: CASSYSGTTYEQYF. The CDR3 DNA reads TGTGCCAGCAGTTACTCAGGGACAACATACGAGCAGTACTTC.

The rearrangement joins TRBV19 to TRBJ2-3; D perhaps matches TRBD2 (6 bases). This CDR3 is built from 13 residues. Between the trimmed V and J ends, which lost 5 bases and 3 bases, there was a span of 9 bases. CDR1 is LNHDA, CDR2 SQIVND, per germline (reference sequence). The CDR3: CASSGGVTDTQYF. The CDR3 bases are TGTGCCAGTAGTGGCGGGGTTACAGATACGCAGTATTTT. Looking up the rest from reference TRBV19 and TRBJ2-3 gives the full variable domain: DGGITQSPKYLFRKEGQNVTLSCEQNLNHDAMYWYRQDPGQGLRLIYYSQIVNDFQKGDIAEGYSVSREKKESFPLTVTSAQKNPTAFYLCASSGGVTDTQYFGPGTRLTVL.

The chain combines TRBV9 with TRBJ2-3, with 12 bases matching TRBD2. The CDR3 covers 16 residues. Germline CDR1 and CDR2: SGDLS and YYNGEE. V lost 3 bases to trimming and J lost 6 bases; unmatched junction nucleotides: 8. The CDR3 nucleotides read TGTGCCAGCAGCGCACCACTAGCGGGGGGCCCTGATACGCAGTATTTT. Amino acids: CASSAPLAGGPDTQYF.

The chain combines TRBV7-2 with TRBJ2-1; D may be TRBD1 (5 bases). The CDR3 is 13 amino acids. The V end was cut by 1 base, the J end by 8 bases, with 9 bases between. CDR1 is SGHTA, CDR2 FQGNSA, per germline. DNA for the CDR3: TGTGCCAGCAGCTTAGGGTGGGGCGATGAGCAGTTCTTC. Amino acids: CASSLGWGDEQFF.

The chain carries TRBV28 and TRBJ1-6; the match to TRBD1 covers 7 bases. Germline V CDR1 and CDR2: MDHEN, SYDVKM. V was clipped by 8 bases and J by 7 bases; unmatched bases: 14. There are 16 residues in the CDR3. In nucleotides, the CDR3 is TGTGCCAGCCCAGCCCCTGACAGGGAGGAGAATTCACCCCTCCACTTT. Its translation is CASPAPDREENSPLHF.

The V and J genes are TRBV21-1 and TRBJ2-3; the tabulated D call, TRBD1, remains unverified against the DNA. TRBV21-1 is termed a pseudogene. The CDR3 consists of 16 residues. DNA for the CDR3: TGTGCCAGCAGCCCCCTATGGGCAGGGTGCACAGATACGCAGTATTTT. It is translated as CASSPLWAGCTDTQYF.

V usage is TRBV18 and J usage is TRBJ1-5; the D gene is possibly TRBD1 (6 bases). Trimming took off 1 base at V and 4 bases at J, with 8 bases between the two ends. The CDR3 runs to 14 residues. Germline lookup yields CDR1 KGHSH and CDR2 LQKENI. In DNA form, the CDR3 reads TGTGCCAGCTCACCACTCCAGGGGAATCAGCCCCAGCATTTT. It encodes CASSPLQGNQPQHF.

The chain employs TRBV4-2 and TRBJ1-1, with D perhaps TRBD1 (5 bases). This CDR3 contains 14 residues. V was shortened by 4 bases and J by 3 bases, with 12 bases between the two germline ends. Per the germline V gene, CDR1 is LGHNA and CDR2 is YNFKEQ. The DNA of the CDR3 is TGTGCCAGCAGCCTTACGGGGGGGGACACTGAAGCTTTCTTT. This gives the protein CASSLTGGDTEAFF.

CDR3 amino acids: CASSPFRDSPYEQYF. For the CDR3, the DNA is TGTGCCAGCTCACCATTCCGGGACAGTCCCTACGAGCAGTACTTC. The gene calls are TRBV18 and TRBJ2-7; 7 bases fit TRBD1. The V gene's germline CDR1 is KGHSH and CDR2 LQKENI. The V gene end was trimmed by 2 bases and the J gene end by 2 bases; junction bases not matched to a gene: 6. The CDR3 contains 15 residues.

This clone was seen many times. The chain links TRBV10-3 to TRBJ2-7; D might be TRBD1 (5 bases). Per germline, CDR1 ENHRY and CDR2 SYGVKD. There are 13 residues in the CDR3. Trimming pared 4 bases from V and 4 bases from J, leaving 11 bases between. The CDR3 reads CAISGTGRYEQYF. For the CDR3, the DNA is TGTGCCATCAGTGGTACAGGCCGATACGAGCAGTACTTC.

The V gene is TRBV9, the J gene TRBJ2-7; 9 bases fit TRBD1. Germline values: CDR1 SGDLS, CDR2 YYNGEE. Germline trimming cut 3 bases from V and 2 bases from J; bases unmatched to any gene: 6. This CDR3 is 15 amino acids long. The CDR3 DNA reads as TGTGCCAGCAGCGCAGGGACAGGGATAACCTACGAGCAGTACTTC. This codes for CASSAGTGITYEQYF. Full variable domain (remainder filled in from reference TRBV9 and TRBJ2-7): DSGVTQTPKHLITATGQRVTLRCSPRSGDLSVYWYQQSLDQGLQFLIQYYNGEERAKGNILERFSAQQFPDLHSELNLSSLELGDSALYFCASSAGTGITYEQYFGPGTRLTVT.

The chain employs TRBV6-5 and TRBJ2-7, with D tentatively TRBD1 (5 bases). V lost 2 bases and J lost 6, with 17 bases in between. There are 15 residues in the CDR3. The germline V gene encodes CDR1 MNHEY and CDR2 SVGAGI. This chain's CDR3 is CASSYGKLTAGEQYF. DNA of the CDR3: TGTGCCAGCAGTTACGGGAAATTGACAGCTGGCGAGCAGTACTTC.